This T cell receptor (beta chain) was identified during a study of T cell responses to AZD1222 COVID-19 vaccine. General study findings and limits: Compared with day 0, the breadth and depth of the Spike-specific TCR repertoire rose significantly after two doses of AZD1222. Mostly white British, mostly female donors; authors suggested clonal diversity may be underestimated. None of the repertoires were sampled until the peak T cell response had passed. Unmutated variant regions are reportedly targeted by nearly half of spike-specific TCRs.

Method: immunoSEQ multiplex PCR; TCRdb's copy keeps in-frame clones and lacks some. The sample has under 150,000 clones, 85% to 90% seen once. As concerns this clone: Its target is not known.

Trimming stripped 4 bases from V and 2 bases from J, with 2 bases between. The CDR3 sequence is 11 residues long. CDR1 and CDR2 (germline): KGHSH, LQKENI. This sample comprised peripheral blood, obtained 28 days after the second AZD1222 dose. The clonotype originates from an adult who received the AZD1222 COVID-19 vaccine. The chain links TRBV18 to TRBJ2-5; D is ambiguous. The CDR3 protein is CASSLQETQYF. The CDR3 coding sequence is TGTGCCAGCTCACTGCAAGAGACCCAGTACTTC.